The entry below describes one T cell receptor (beta chain). What it binds is unknown. Sequencing was preceded by expansion of antigen-specific CD4+ T cells with viral peptide pools in the ViraFEST assay. It was after approximately 11 days of culture that CD4+ T cells were isolated. The sample comes from a study of vaccination effects on CD4 cells after COVID-19. Here immunoSEQ multiplex PCR was the method, and the copy in TCRdb shows in-frame clones only, minus some. There are about 54,000 clones in the sample; over 75% occur only once, and 2.4% lies in the top ten. The receptor was isolated from a human donor who received a COVID-19 vaccine. The source was CD4+ T cells from PBMCs cultured with HCoV-229E spike peptides, collected before COVID-19 vaccination.

CDR3 nucleotide sequence: TGCGCCAGCACCCCAGGAGGGCAGCGGGGGGGCGATACGCAGTATTTT. Translating gives CASTPGGQRGGDTQYF. The rearrangement uses TRBV5-1 and TRBJ2-3, with 10 bases fitting TRBD2. The CDR3 is made up of 16 amino acids. CDR1 is SGHRS and CDR2 is YFSETQ in the germline V gene. V was pared by 6 bases and J by 6 bases, with 13 bases of the junction left unmatched.